This T cell receptor (beta chain) emerged from a study of shared clonotypes between healthy human individuals. Study-wide points: Naive subsets generally had larger estimated richness than memory subsets. Clonotype sharing across a few donors was observed for about 4.8% of naive CD4 clonotypes.

CD45RA+ naive and CD45RA-negative memory subsets were separated from CD4+ cells. On this clone itself: Antigen: not known.

In the authors' workflow: ImmunoSEQ supplied junction-only sequences lacking quality scores, so filtering was different. TCRdb keeps only in-frame clones here, not all; method: immunoSEQ multiplex PCR. V and J calls and clone size come straight from that table; D and trimming were deduced from the DNA. Here the sample spans roughly 1.5 million clones, 95% to 99% being singletons. The CDR3 loop spans 17 amino acids. Trimming removed 0 bases from V and 0 bases from J, with 13 bases in between. The V gene's germline CDR1 is MGHRA and CDR2 YSYEKL. This receptor was obtained from a man aged 30 to 45 in good health. The chain employs TRBV4-1 and TRBJ2-3; no definite D call. Sequencing was done on a sample of naive CD4+ T cells sorted from blood. Subset reported: CD45RA+ positively selected. The DNA for the CDR3 is TGCGCCAGCAGCCAAGAATCCAGGACCTCTAGCACAGATACGCAGTATTTT. This translates into CASSQESRTSSTDTQYF.